These T cell receptor beta chains were read from a single sample in a study of blood T cell repertoires in COVID-19. Here immunoSEQ multiplex PCR was the method, and the copy in TCRdb shows in-frame clones only, minus some. The sample includes about 250,000 clones, roughly 88% seen only once; the top ten take just under 6.5%. Sequencing used peripheral blood. The receptor source for this set is a woman aged 25 to 45 with COVID-19, enrolled during active disease. The CDR3 runs from the conserved cysteine through the conserved F or W. D genes are given only for firm matches. The size entry is marked missing in some rows and otherwise reads once, few, many or a size class.

j_gene	v_gene	d_gene	abundance	CDR3aa	CDR3nt
TRBJ2-5	TRBV27	-	-	CASSPTRAQETQYF	TGTGCCAGCAGTCCCACGCGGGCGCAAGAGACCCAGTACTTC
TRBJ1-2	TRBV7-9	TRBD1	-	CASSTTSGTGIGYTF	TGTGCCAGCAGCACAACTTCCGGGACAGGGATCGGCTACACCTTC
TRBJ1-6	TRBV28	-	few	CASSSPRRSLRSPLHF	TGTGCCAGCAGTTCCCCCCGGCGGTCGCTAAGATCACCCCTCCACTTT
TRBJ2-5	TRBV11-3	-	-	CASSLVLWGARGGETQYF	TGTGCCAGCAGCTTAGTCTTATGGGGGGCGCGGGGAGGGGAGACCCAGTACTTC
TRBJ1-1	TRBV28	TRBD1	-	CASYRGGTEAFF	TGTGCCAGCTACAGGGGAGGCACTGAAGCTTTCTTT
TRBJ2-2	TRBV19	-	-	CASSISSGTGELFF	TGTGCCAGTAGTATATCGTCGGGAACCGGGGAGCTGTTTTTT
TRBJ1-5	TRBV7-9	TRBD1	-	CASSSFRDRAFQPQHF	TGTGCCAGCAGCTCATTCCGGGACAGGGCGTTCCAGCCCCAGCATTTT
TRBJ1-1	TRBV25-1	-	-	CASSPQMNTEAFF	TGTGCCAGCAGTCCGCAGATGAACACTGAAGCTTTCTTT
TRBJ1-2	TRBV12-3/TRBV12-4	-	many	CASSLLAYGYTF	TGTGCCAGCAGTTTATTGGCTTATGGCTACACCTTC
TRBJ1-6	TRBV18	TRBD1	once	CASSTFGQGTGSYNSPLHF	TGTGCCAGCTCAACTTTTGGACAGGGAACGGGCTCCTATAATTCACCCCTCCACTTT
TRBJ2-3	TRBV19	-	-	CASSIILERVTDTQYF	TGTGCCAGTAGTATTATACTAGAGAGGGTCACAGATACGCAGTATTTT
TRBJ2-5	TRBV7-9	-	-	CASSWGQAETQYF	TGTGCCAGCAGCTGGGGGCAGGCCGAGACCCAGTACTTC
TRBJ1-2	TRBV27	-	-	CASRGVSNYGYTF	TGTGCCAGCAGAGGGGTTTCTAACTATGGCTACACCTTC
TRBJ1-1	TRBV29-1	-	few	CSVAAGNTEAFF	TGCAGCGTTGCGGCAGGGAACACTGAAGCTTTCTTT
TRBJ2-1	TRBV7-9	-	-	CASSLRGARDNEQFF	TGTGCCAGCAGCTTACGGGGGGCTCGGGACAATGAGCAGTTCTTC
TRBJ1-1	TRBV12-3/TRBV12-4	-	-	CASSDRRLAFF	TGTGCCAGCAGCGACAGGCGTTTAGCTTTCTTT
TRBJ1-1	TRBV11-2	TRBD1	once	CASSFGQGYTEAFF	TGTGCCAGCAGCTTCGGACAGGGGTACACTGAAGCTTTCTTT
TRBJ1-5	TRBV6-6	-	once	CAMGDSNQPQHF	TGTGCCATGGGAGATAGCAATCAGCCCCAGCATTTT
TRBJ2-1	TRBV13	TRBD2	-	CASSLALAAGREQFF	TGTGCCAGCAGCTTAGCCCTAGCGGCGGGCAGGGAGCAGTTCTTC
TRBJ1-3	TRBV11-2	-	-	CASSLARHGNTIYF	TGTGCCAGCAGCTTAGCCCGACATGGAAACACCATATATTTT
TRBJ2-7	TRBV6-2/TRBV6-3	TRBD1	-	CASSRVLPGQGFEQYF	TGTGCCAGCAGCCGCGTACTCCCGGGACAGGGGTTCGAGCAGTACTTC
TRBJ2-1	TRBV19	-	once	CASSTRGASSHNEQFF	TGTGCCAGTAGTACTCGGGGGGCTAGCTCCCACAATGAGCAGTTCTTC
TRBJ1-2	TRBV11-2	TRBD1	-	CASSLNPSGQGGYTF	TGTGCCAGCAGCTTAAATCCCTCGGGACAGGGAGGCTACACCTTC
TRBJ2-7	TRBV5-6	TRBD1	-	CASSRNRGPYEQYF	TGTGCCAGCAGCAGGAACAGGGGACCCTACGAGCAGTACTTC
TRBJ1-2	TRBV6-5	-	-	CASSRGGGYDYGYTF	TGTGCCAGCAGCAGAGGGGGAGGGTATGACTATGGCTACACCTTC
TRBJ2-7	TRBV5-4	-	few	CASSFRGVSSYEQYF	TGTGCCAGCAGCTTTAGGGGTGTCAGCTCCTACGAGCAGTACTTC
TRBJ2-3	TRBV11-3	TRBD2	-	CASSMTSATDTQYF	TGTGCCAGCAGCATGACTAGCGCCACAGATACGCAGTATTTT
TRBJ2-5	TRBV6-5	TRBD2	-	CASSISGGATTQYF	TGTGCCAGCAGTATTAGCGGGGGGGCCACGACCCAGTACTTC
TRBJ2-1	TRBV4-3	-	-	CASSQDHRGSSYNEQFF	TGCGCCAGCAGCCAAGATCATAGGGGGAGCTCCTACAATGAGCAGTTCTTC
TRBJ1-6	TRBV5-6	-	-	CASSLGGEPLHF	TGTGCCAGCAGCTTGGGGGGGGAACCCCTCCACTTT
TRBJ2-3	TRBV24-1	TRBD1	-	CATSDHTGDFTDTQYF	TGTGCCACCAGTGATCATACAGGGGATTTCACAGATACGCAGTATTTT
TRBJ1-2	TRBV7-2	-	-	CASSLGSGRGGYTF	TGTGCCAGCAGCTTAGGGTCAGGGAGGGGTGGCTACACCTTC
TRBJ1-2	TRBV25-1	-	once	CASSAAIAGLGYTF	TGTGCCAGCAGTGCGGCGATAGCAGGGCTGGGCTACACCTTC
TRBJ2-3	TRBV6-4	TRBD2	-	CASAPGREGGPDTQYF	TGTGCCAGCGCACCCGGACGGGAGGGTGGCCCAGATACGCAGTATTTT
TRBJ1-2	TRBV4-1	TRBD1	-	CASSQDGDRGNGYTF	TGCGCCAGCAGCCAAGATGGGGACAGGGGCAATGGCTACACCTTC
TRBJ2-1	TRBV19	TRBD2	-	CASTAGGDNEQFF	TGTGCCAGTACAGCGGGGGGGGACAATGAGCAGTTCTTC
TRBJ1-4	TRBV11-3	TRBD1	-	CASSSGSGTGNEKLFF	TGTGCCAGCAGCTCGGGCTCCGGGACAGGGAACGAAAAACTGTTTTTT
TRBJ2-3	TRBV2	TRBD2	-	CATKPAGSGTDTQYF	TGTGCCACAAAACCAGCGGGGAGTGGCACAGATACGCAGTATTTT
TRBJ2-1	TRBV7-2	TRBD1	once	CASSRDSYNEQFF	TGTGCCAGCAGCAGGGACAGCTACAATGAGCAGTTCTTC
TRBJ2-3	TRBV2	TRBD2	-	CATQLAGGPQDTQYF	TGTGCCACACAACTAGCGGGGGGGCCGCAAGATACGCAGTATTTT
TRBJ1-5	TRBV7-8	TRBD1	-	CASSSRQGARSNQPQHF	TGTGCCAGCAGCTCCCGACAGGGGGCGCGAAGCAATCAGCCCCAGCATTTT
TRBJ2-1	TRBV6-2/TRBV6-3	-	-	CASSYWGSGLDYNEQFF	TGTGCCAGCAGTTACTGGGGGTCGGGACTCGACTACAATGAGCAGTTCTTC
TRBJ1-2	TRBV24-1	-	once	CATSDSTGTNYGYTF	TGTGCCACCAGTGATTCCACAGGGACTAACTATGGCTACACCTTC
TRBJ2-3	TRBV7-2	TRBD2	-	CASSPSGFIPPDTQYF	TGTGCCAGCAGTCCTAGCGGTTTTATCCCCCCAGATACGCAGTATTTT
TRBJ2-5	TRBV7-9	TRBD2	-	CASSSSARLARETQYF	TGTGCCAGCAGCTCCTCTGCCAGACTAGCGCGAGAGACCCAGTACTTC
TRBJ1-6	TRBV7-2	-	-	CASSLEALNSPLHF	TGTGCCAGCAGCTTAGAAGCCCTTAATTCACCCCTCCACTTT